This entry concerns a single T cell receptor (beta chain). The PCR was carried out with 60 Vbeta primers and 13 Jbeta primers. Measured with immunoSEQ multiplex PCR; TCRdb has only the in-frame clones, and not every one. This sample has tens of thousands of clones, with more than 65% found just once. These data are taken from a study of cytomegalovirus exposure and HLA in healthy donors. The CDR3 runs to 15 residues. V was clipped by 7 bases and J by 0 bases, with 14 bases between them. Germline assignment: CDR1 SNHLY and CDR2 FYNNEI. This TCR came from a man aged 25-45 years in good health and CMV-seronegative. The sequenced sample was PBMCs. The V gene is TRBV2, the J gene TRBJ2-3, with a weak D call TRBD2 (7 bases). CDR3 coding DNA: TGTGCCAGCAATCTGGGGGGGCCTAGCACAGATACGCAGTATTTT. It translates to CASNLGGPSTDTQYF. Combining the CDR3 with reference TRBV2 and TRBJ2-3 gives the whole variable domain EPEVTQTPSHQVTQMGQEVILRCVPISNHLYFYWYRQILGQKVEFLVSFYNNEISEKSEIFDDQFSVERPDGSNFTLKIRSTKLEDSAMYFCASNLGGPSTDTQYFGPGTRLTVL.